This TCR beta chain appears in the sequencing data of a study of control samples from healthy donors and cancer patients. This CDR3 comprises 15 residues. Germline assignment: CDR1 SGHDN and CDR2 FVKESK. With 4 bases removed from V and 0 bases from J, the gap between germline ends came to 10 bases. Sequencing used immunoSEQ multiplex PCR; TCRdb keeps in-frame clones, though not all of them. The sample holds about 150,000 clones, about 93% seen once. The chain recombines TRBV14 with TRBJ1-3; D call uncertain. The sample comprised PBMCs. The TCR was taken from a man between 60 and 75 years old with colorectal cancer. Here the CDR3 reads CASSPSDFSGNTIYF. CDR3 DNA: TGTGCCAGCAGCCCCTCGGACTTCTCTGGAAACACCATATATTTT.